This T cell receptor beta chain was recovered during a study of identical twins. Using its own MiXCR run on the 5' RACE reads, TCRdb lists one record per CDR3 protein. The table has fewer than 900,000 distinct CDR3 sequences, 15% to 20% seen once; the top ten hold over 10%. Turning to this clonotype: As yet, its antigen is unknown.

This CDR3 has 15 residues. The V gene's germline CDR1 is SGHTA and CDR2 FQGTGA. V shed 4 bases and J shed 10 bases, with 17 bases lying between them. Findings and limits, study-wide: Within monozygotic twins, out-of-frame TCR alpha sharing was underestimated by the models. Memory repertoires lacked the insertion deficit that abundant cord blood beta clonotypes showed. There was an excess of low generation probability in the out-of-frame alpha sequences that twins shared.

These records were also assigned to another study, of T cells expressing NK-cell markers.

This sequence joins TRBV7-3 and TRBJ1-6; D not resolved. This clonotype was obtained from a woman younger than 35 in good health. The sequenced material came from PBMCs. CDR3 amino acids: CASSSSRGAGSPLHF. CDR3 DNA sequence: TGTGCCAGCAGCTCGAGCCGGGGTGCGGGGTCACCCCTCCACTTT.